Sequencing of this TCR beta chain was carried out in a study of OX40 agonist ivuxolimab in advanced cancers. About the study: The study reported partial responses in three patients: one hepatocellular carcinoma, two cutaneous melanoma. Study results and limitations: On average, a greater number of expanded clones characterised CD8+ T cells relative to CD4+. Both blood CD4+ and CD8+ T cells showed clonal growth by week 6 at 0.1 to 3.0 mg/kg.

Using immunoSEQ multiplex PCR, the repertoire was profiled, and TCRdb retains in-frame clones only, with some absent. This table holds about 12,000 clones, roughly 77% found once. In germline, CDR1 is MRHNA, CDR2 SNTAGT. Germline trimming cut 6 bases from V and 5 bases from J; bases unmatched to any gene: 5. The CDR3 contains 13 residues. This clone has just one count. Antigen unknown. This receptor was obtained from an adult with an advanced solid tumor such as melanoma, head and neck, liver or kidney cancer. The sequencing here drew on CD4+ or CD8+ T cells sorted from blood, taken in a trial of the OX40 agonist ivuxolimab. This chain uses TRBV6-4 with TRBJ1-1; the match to TRBD1 covers 8 bases. Here the CDR3 reads CASSQGAPTEAFF. The CDR3 region has the DNA TGTGCCAGCAGCCAGGGGGCGCCTACTGAAGCTTTCTTT.